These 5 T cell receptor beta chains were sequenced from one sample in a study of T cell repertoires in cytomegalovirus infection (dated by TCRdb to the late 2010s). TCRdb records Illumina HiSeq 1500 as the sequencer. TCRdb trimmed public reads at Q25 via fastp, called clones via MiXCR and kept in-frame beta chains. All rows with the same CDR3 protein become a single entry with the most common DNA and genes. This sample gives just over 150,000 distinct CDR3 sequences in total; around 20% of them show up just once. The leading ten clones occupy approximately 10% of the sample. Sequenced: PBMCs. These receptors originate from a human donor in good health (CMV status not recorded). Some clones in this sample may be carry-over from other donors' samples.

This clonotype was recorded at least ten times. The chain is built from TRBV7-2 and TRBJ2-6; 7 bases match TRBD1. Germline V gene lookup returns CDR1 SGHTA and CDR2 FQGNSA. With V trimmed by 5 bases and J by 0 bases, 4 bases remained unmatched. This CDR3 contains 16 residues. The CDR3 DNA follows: TGTGCCAGCAGCCCGGGACAGTCCTCTGGGGCCAACGTCCTGACTTTC. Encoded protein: CASSPGQSSGANVLTF. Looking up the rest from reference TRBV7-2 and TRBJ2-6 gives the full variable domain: GAGVSQSPSNKVTEKGKDVELRCDPISGHTALYWYRQSLGQGLEFLIYFQGNSAPDKSGLPSDRFSAERTGGSVSTLTIQRTQQEDSAVYLCASSPGQSSGANVLTFGAGSRLTVL.

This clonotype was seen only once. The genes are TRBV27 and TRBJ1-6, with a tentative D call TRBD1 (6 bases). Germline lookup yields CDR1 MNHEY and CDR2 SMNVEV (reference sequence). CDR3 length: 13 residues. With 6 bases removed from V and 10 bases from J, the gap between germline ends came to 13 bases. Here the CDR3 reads CASRFRGGSPLHF. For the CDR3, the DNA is TGTGCCAGCAGGTTCAGGGGAGGCTCACCCCTCCACTTT.

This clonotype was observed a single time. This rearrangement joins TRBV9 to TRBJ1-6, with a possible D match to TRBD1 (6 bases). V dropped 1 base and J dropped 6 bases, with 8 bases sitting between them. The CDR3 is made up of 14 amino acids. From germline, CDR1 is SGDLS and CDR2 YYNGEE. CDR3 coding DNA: TGTGCCAGCAGCGTAACAGGGCGTAATTCACCCCTCCACTTT. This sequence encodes CASSVTGRNSPLHF.

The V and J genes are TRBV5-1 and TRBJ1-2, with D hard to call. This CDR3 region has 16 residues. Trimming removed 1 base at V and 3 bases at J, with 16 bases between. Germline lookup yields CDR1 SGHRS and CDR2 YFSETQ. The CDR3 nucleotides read TGCGCCAGCAGCTTGTACACGGGCCCGTCGGACTATGGCTACACCTTC. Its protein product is CASSLYTGPSDYGYTF.

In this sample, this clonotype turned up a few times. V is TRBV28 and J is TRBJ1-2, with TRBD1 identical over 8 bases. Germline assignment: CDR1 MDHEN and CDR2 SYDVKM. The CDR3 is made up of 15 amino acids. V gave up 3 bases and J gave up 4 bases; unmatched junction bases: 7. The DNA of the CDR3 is TGTGCCAGCAGTTTGGGGGGGACAGGTGGCTATGGCTACACCTTC. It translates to CASSLGGTGGYGYTF.